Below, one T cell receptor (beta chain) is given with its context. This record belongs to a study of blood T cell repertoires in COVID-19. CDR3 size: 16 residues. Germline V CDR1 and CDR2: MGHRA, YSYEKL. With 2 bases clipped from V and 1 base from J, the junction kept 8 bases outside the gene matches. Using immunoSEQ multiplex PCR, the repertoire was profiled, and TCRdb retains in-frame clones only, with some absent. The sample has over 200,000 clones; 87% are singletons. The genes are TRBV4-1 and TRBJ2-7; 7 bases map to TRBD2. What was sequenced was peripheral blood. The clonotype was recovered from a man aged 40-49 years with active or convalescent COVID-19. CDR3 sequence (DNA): TGCGCCAGCAGCCAACTCGGTCGGGGGGAATCCTACGAGCAGTACTTC. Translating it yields CASSQLGRGESYEQYF.